A single sample gave rise to the 12 T cell receptor beta chains below, sequenced in a study of CD4 T cells in lung cancer. Only in-frame clones appear in the TCRdb table, and some are missing; sequencing was by immunoSEQ multiplex PCR. The sample consists of more than 9,000 clones, around 66% of them appearing once. From the same resection, lung tissue at least 3 cm from the malignant lesion was taken. Material: normal lung tissue taken away from the tumor. The receptor set was obtained from a man aged 55 to 70 with non-small cell lung cancer.

The chain carries TRBV5-6 and TRBJ1-5; weak D call: TRBD1 (5 bases). Deletions cut 2 bases from V and 0 bases from J, with 12 bases between. CDR3 length: 16 amino acids. The germline V gene encodes CDR1 SGHDT and CDR2 YYEEEE. The CDR3 region is CASSFLGGSSNQPQHF. CDR3 bases: TGTGCCAGCAGCTTTTTGGGGGGGAGTAGCAATCAGCCCCAGCATTTT.

The chain uses TRBV5-1 and TRBJ2-1, with a possible D match to TRBD2 (6 bases). Trimming pared 7 bases from V and 7 bases from J, leaving 12 bases between. CDR1 and CDR2 from the germline V gene are SGHRS and YFSETQ. The CDR3 loop spans 12 amino acids. This chain's CDR3 is CASGRLENEQFF. DNA of the CDR3: TGCGCCAGCGGCCGACTAGAGAATGAGCAGTTCTTC. Full variable domain (remainder filled in from reference TRBV5-1 and TRBJ2-1): KAGVTQTPRYLIKTRGQQVTLSCSPISGHRSVSWYQQTPGQGLQFLFEYFSETQRNKGNFPGRFSGRQFSNSRSEMNVSTLELGDSALYLCASGRLENEQFFGPGTRLTVL.

The V call is TRBV27, the J call TRBJ1-4, with 9 bases aligning to TRBD1. Looked up from germline, CDR1 is MNHEY and CDR2 is SMNVEV (reference sequence). This CDR3 has 16 residues. Losses at the gene ends were 6 bases for V and 3 bases for J; bases not matched to a gene: 8. CDR3 sequence reads: CASSTQQGASNEKLFF. The CDR3 DNA reads as TGTGCCAGCAGCACACAACAGGGGGCCTCTAATGAAAAACTGTTTTTT.

The chain has TRBV4-2 and TRBJ2-6, with a tentative D call TRBD1 (5 bases). There are 16 residues in the CDR3. V was trimmed by 0 bases and J by 4 bases, leaving 10 bases between them. From germline, CDR1 is LGHNA and CDR2 YNFKEQ. CDR3 bases: TGTGCCAGCAGCCAAGATGCAGGGCGGGGGGCCAACGTCCTGACTTTC. Encoded protein: CASSQDAGRGANVLTF.

The chain joins TRBV5-1 to TRBJ1-2; D possibly corresponds to TRBD1 (6 bases). The CDR3 runs 13 residues. The V gene's germline CDR1 is SGHRS and CDR2 YFSETQ. V lost 0 bases and J lost 5, with 8 bases in between. Written as DNA, the CDR3 is TGCGCCAGCAGCTTGGGGACAGAGTATGGCTACACCTTC. This codes for CASSLGTEYGYTF. Combining the CDR3 with reference TRBV5-1 and TRBJ1-2 gives the whole variable domain KAGVTQTPRYLIKTRGQQVTLSCSPISGHRSVSWYQQTPGQGLQFLFEYFSETQRNKGNFPGRFSGRQFSNSRSEMNVSTLELGDSALYLCASSLGTEYGYTFGSGTRLTVV.

J is TRBJ2-2 and V is TRBV7-3; tentative D call: TRBD2 (5 bases). The CDR3 length is 15 residues. Germline values: CDR1 SGHTA, CDR2 FQGTGA. V gave up 1 base and J gave up 8 bases, with 14 bases separating them. The CDR3 DNA is TGTGCCAGCAGCTTAAATGGAGGTAGTGAGGGGGAGCTGTTTTTT. As protein: CASSLNGGSEGELFF.

The rearrangement links TRBV10-3 to TRBJ1-5, with 9 positions matching TRBD1. V shed 10 bases, J shed 6 bases, and the junction held 7 bases outside the gene matches. Germline V CDR1 and CDR2: ENHRY, SYGVKD. The length of the CDR3 is 13 residues. CDR3 DNA sequence: TGTGCCACAGGACAGGGGCCTAGTCAGCCCCAGCATTTT. The encoded protein is CATGQGPSQPQHF.

This clone was found once. The chain recombines TRBV5-1 with TRBJ1-4; 7 bases line up with TRBD1. Trimming took 0 bases from V and 7 from J; bases not matched to a gene: 12. Germline V lookup: CDR1 SGHRS, CDR2 YFSETQ. CDR3 length: 17 residues. The CDR3 DNA follows: TGCGCCAGCAGCTTGGCCCCATACAGGGGAGGAAGTGAAAAACTGTTTTTT. Its translation: CASSLAPYRGGSEKLFF.

This sequence joins TRBV4-1 and TRBJ2-2, with D possibly being TRBD1 (6 bases). CDR1 MGHRA and CDR2 YSYEKL come from the germline V gene. Trimming took off 4 bases at V and 2 bases at J, with 11 bases between the two ends. The CDR3 consists of 15 residues. The CDR3 region has the DNA TGCGCCAGCAGCCTCACAGGGATAAACACCGGGGAGCTGTTTTTT. Translating gives CASSLTGINTGELFF.

CDR3 amino acids: CASSLYRGQNYGYTF. CDR3 coding DNA: TGTGCCAGCAGCTTATACAGGGGGCAAAACTATGGCTACACCTTC. The chain carries TRBV5-6 and TRBJ1-2; 9 nucleotides align to TRBD1. The CDR3 consists of 15 residues. Germline CDR1 SGHDT, CDR2 YYEEEE. V trimming: 2 bases; J trimming: 2 bases; junction bases outside the gene matches: 4.

This clone is categorized as medium-sized (0.01 to 0.1%). The chain couples TRBV10-3 to TRBJ2-5; D unclear. Germline assignment: CDR1 ENHRY and CDR2 SYGVKD. This CDR3 comprises 13 residues. V lost 2 bases and J lost 7, with 11 bases in between. The CDR3 coding sequence is TGTGCCATCAGTGAGGTTAGCCCGGGGACCCAGTACTTC. Translated, it gives CAISEVSPGTQYF.

The V gene is TRBV19, the J gene TRBJ1-1; 11 bases align to TRBD1. Germline CDR1 and CDR2: LNHDA and SQIVND (reference sequence). Trimming at V came to 5 bases and at J to 11 bases, leaving 7 bases not matched to a gene. CDR3 length: 13 amino acids. CDR3 loop: CASSGGQGALAFF. CDR3 DNA: TGTGCCAGTAGTGGAGGACAGGGGGCTCTCGCTTTCTTT.